Sequencing of this T cell receptor beta chain was carried out in a study of beta chain features in type 1 diabetes. Points from the study as a whole: Among type 1 diabetes patients, VDJ junctions had fewer insertions and more deletions. The similarity of naive, central memory and Treg TCRB repertoires appeared greater among patients than among healthy donors.

Expressed TCRB transcripts got sequenced, as all isolated RNA was reverse transcribed. Measured with immunoSEQ multiplex PCR; TCRdb has only the in-frame clones, and not every one. The table has approximately 250,000 clones, 9% to 10% seen once. In its sample, this clone was seen a few times. Its specificity is unknown. The CDR3 contains 13 residues. The germline V and J ends were trimmed by 3 bases and 3 bases, with 12 bases remaining between them. Germline CDR1 reads SQVTM; CDR2 reads ANQGSEA. The sequence came from a young woman in good health. Specimen: naive CD4+ T cells from blood. The chain joins TRBV29-1 to TRBJ2-7; perhaps TRBD1 as D (5 bases). Here the CDR3 DNA reads TGCAGCGTTGAGCGGCAGGGTGGCTACGAGCAGTACTTC. Its translation is CSVERQGGYEQYF.